A selection of T cell receptor beta chains follows, all from one sample in a study of T cells in localized non-small cell lung cancer. Some clones are missing from TCRdb's copy, which holds only in-frame ones; the method was immunoSEQ multiplex PCR. The table has 16,000 or so clones, around 80% seen once; the top ten hold 30%. The sequences come from peripheral blood, collected before any cancer treatment. The receptors shown here come from a male donor aged 60 or over with stage I lung adenocarcinoma. The CDR3 runs from the conserved cysteine through the conserved F or W. Each record gives: D gene, V gene, J gene, clone size, CDR3 protein, CDR3 DNA. D genes are given only for firm matches. Clone sizes are given selectively: once, few, many, or a class where the clone is expanded.

NA	TRBV27	TRBJ1-6	NA	CASSLWQGNNSPLHF	TGTGCCAGCAGTTTATGGCAGGGAAATAATTCACCCCTCCACTTT
TRBD1	TRBV6-1	TRBJ1-5	NA	CASSEPRGTARAQHF	TGTGCCAGCAGTGAGCCTCGTGGGACAGCCCGCGCCCAGCATTTT
NA	TRBV18	TRBJ1-3	few	CASSPETDYNTIYF	TGTGCCAGCTCACCCGAAACAGATTACAACACCATATATTTT
TRBD1	TRBV28	TRBJ2-7	NA	CASSLTGAYEQYF	TGTGCCAGCAGTTTAACAGGGGCCTACGAGCAGTACTTC
TRBD1	TRBV5-1	TRBJ2-2	NA	CASSPIGGRNTGELFF	TGCGCCAGCAGTCCAATAGGGGGCCGAAACACCGGGGAGCTGTTTTTT
NA	TRBV7-6	TRBJ2-6	NA	CASSLEGTTGANVLTF	TGTGCCAGCAGCTTAGAAGGGACAACTGGGGCCAACGTCCTGACTTTC
NA	TRBV7-9	TRBJ2-3	NA	CASSLGGGGLWTDTQYF	TGTGCCAGCAGCTTAGGAGGTGGGGGTTTGTGGACAGATACGCAGTATTTT
NA	TRBV19	TRBJ2-1	NA	CASSMRGLSYNEQFF	TGTGCCAGTAGTATGAGAGGGCTCTCCTACAATGAGCAGTTCTTC
NA	TRBV5-1	TRBJ1-1	NA	CASSLGSITEAFF	TGCGCCAGCAGCTTGGGTTCGATTACTGAAGCTTTCTTT
NA	TRBV6-1	TRBJ2-3	NA	CASDGHGTDTQYF	TGTGCCAGCGACGGACACGGCACAGATACGCAGTATTTT
TRBD2	TRBV19	TRBJ2-4	NA	CASSPRTSRNRIQYF	TGTGCCAGTAGTCCGAGGACTAGCCGCAACCGCATTCAGTACTTC
TRBD1	TRBV5-5	TRBJ1-1	NA	CASSPDRGRTEAFF	TGTGCCAGCAGCCCTGACAGGGGAAGAACTGAAGCTTTCTTT
NA	TRBV7-9	TRBJ1-2	NA	CASNSPPLDGGYTF	TGTGCCAGCAACTCACCCCCATTAGATGGTGGCTACACCTTC
TRBD1	TRBV27	TRBJ2-4	NA	CASRSSPGQGAGLLAKNIQYF	TGTGCCAGCAGATCATCTCCGGGACAGGGGGCTGGATTGTTGGCCAAAAACATTCAGTACTTC
TRBD2	TRBV10-3	TRBJ2-3	NA	CAISRLAGGGDTQYF	TGTGCCATCAGTAGACTAGCGGGGGGTGGGGATACGCAGTATTTT
NA	TRBV27	TRBJ1-2	NA	CASGRNYGYTF	TGTGCCAGCGGACGGAACTATGGCTACACCTTC
NA	TRBV29-1	TRBJ2-5	few	CTIGGAWETQYF	TGCACCATTGGGGGGGCGTGGGAGACCCAGTACTTC
TRBD1	TRBV19	TRBJ2-7	NA	CASRGRGYEQYF	TGTGCCAGTAGGGGCAGGGGGTACGAGCAGTACTTC
TRBD1	TRBV4-1	TRBJ2-5	NA	CASSRGRTGQIQETQYF	TGCGCCAGCAGCCGAGGACGCACGGGACAGATTCAAGAGACCCAGTACTTC
TRBD2	TRBV6-6	TRBJ2-1	NA	CASRAGGSYNEQFF	TGTGCCAGCAGGGCGGGGGGCTCCTACAATGAGCAGTTCTTC
NA	TRBV6-5	TRBJ1-2	NA	CASSSQDGYTF	TGTGCCAGCAGTAGCCAAGATGGCTACACCTTC
NA	TRBV4-1	TRBJ2-7	once	CASSQDHSGRYEQYF	TGCGCCAGCAGCCAAGATCACAGCGGGCGCTACGAGCAGTACTTC
NA	TRBV5-1	TRBJ2-6	NA	CASSIQTGFSGANVLTF	TGCGCCAGCAGCATACAAACAGGGTTCTCTGGGGCCAACGTCCTGACTTTC
NA	TRBV6-6	TRBJ1-2	NA	CASRTTGSGRRGYTF	TGTGCCAGCAGGACAACAGGGTCAGGGCGTCGAGGCTACACCTTC
TRBD1	TRBV4-2	TRBJ2-7	once	CASSQERGLPYEQYF	TGTGCCAGCAGCCAAGAAAGGGGGCTACCCTACGAGCAGTACTTC
NA	TRBV27	TRBJ1-5	NA	CASSLMSGIGNQPQHF	TGTGCCAGCAGTTTGATGTCAGGGATCGGCAATCAGCCCCAGCATTTT
TRBD1	TRBV2	TRBJ1-1	NA	CASSGDRGLGTEAFF	TGTGCCAGCAGTGGAGACAGGGGGTTAGGCACTGAAGCTTTCTTT
NA	TRBV13	TRBJ1-6	medium-sized	CASRTRGALYSPLHF	TGTGCCAGTAGGACCCGGGGCGCTCTTTATTCACCCCTCCACTTT
NA	TRBV7-2	TRBJ1-5	NA	CASSFQHSNQPQHF	TGTGCCAGCAGCTTTCAGCATAGCAATCAGCCCCAGCATTTT
NA	TRBV28	TRBJ1-5	NA	CASRDPGLGDNQPQHF	TGTGCCAGCAGAGACCCGGGCCTAGGGGACAATCAGCCCCAGCATTTT
NA	TRBV7-9	TRBJ1-1	NA	CASSLDAGNTEAFF	TGTGCCAGCAGCTTAGATGCAGGGAACACTGAAGCTTTCTTT
NA	TRBV2	TRBJ1-4	NA	CASGGTGALGEKLFF	TGTGCCAGCGGAGGGACGGGGGCGCTGGGTGAAAAACTGTTTTTT
NA	TRBV18	TRBJ2-7	few	CASSPPSGGEQYF	TGTGCCAGCTCACCACCCTCGGGCGGGGAGCAGTACTTC
NA	TRBV2	TRBJ1-1	few	CASSLTGVPNTEAFF	TGTGCCAGCAGCTTGACAGGAGTACCAAACACTGAAGCTTTCTTT
NA	TRBV5-1	TRBJ2-5	medium-sized	CASSPWGGRDETQYF	TGCGCCAGCAGCCCCTGGGGGGGCCGAGATGAGACCCAGTACTTC
NA	TRBV9	TRBJ2-2	NA	CASSVRGAGTGELFF	TGTGCCAGCAGCGTTCGAGGGGCTGGGACCGGGGAGCTGTTTTTT
TRBD1	TRBV19	TRBJ1-5	NA	CASSRQGAYQPQHF	TGTGCCAGTAGTCGACAGGGGGCTTATCAGCCCCAGCATTTT
NA	TRBV28	TRBJ1-2	NA	CASSWVNYGYTF	TGTGCCAGCAGTTGGGTGAACTATGGCTACACCTTC
TRBD1	TRBV9	TRBJ2-7	NA	CASSIGTGGYEQYF	TGTGCCAGCAGCATCGGGACAGGGGGCTACGAGCAGTACTTC
NA	TRBV5-6	TRBJ2-5	NA	CASSLVGLQETQYF	TGTGCCAGCAGCTTGGTCGGGCTGCAAGAGACCCAGTACTTC
NA	TRBV2	TRBJ2-3	once	CASSEGGDTQYF	TGTGCCAGCAGTGAAGGAGGGGATACGCAGTATTTT
TRBD2	TRBV27	TRBJ2-3	NA	CASSIPSSGRFADTQYF	TGTGCCAGCAGTATCCCCTCTAGCGGGAGATTCGCAGATACGCAGTATTTT
NA	TRBV4-3	TRBJ2-1	NA	CASSHTPGWEQFF	TGCGCCAGCAGCCACACGCCCGGGTGGGAGCAGTTCTTC
NA	TRBV6-5	TRBJ1-5	NA	CASSYGGTGSNQPQHF	TGTGCCAGCAGTTACGGAGGGACCGGGAGCAATCAGCCCCAGCATTTT
NA	TRBV11-2	TRBJ2-7	NA	CASSLGGVAYEQYF	TGTGCCAGCAGCTTAGGAGGGGTGGCCTACGAGCAGTACTTC
TRBD1	TRBV2	TRBJ2-1	NA	CASFIPQGNNEQFF	TGTGCCAGCTTTATCCCACAGGGGAACAATGAGCAGTTCTTC
TRBD1	TRBV7-3	TRBJ2-7	NA	CASSYGQGVEQYF	TGTGCCAGCAGCTACGGACAGGGCGTCGAGCAGTACTTC
NA	TRBV4-1	TRBJ2-1	NA	CASSNPGVYNEQFF	TGCGCCAGCAGCAATCCGGGGGTCTACAATGAGCAGTTCTTC
NA	TRBV10-3	TRBJ2-6	NA	CAINSPDLSGANVLTF	TGTGCCATCAACTCACCCGACCTCTCTGGGGCCAACGTCCTGACTTTC
NA	TRBV6-5	TRBJ2-7	NA	CASSPTNPDSYEQYF	TGTGCCAGCAGTCCCACGAACCCGGACAGTTACGAGCAGTACTTC
NA	TRBV21-1	TRBJ2-2	few	CASSKVWISREGTGELFF	TGTGCCAGCAGCAAAGTTTGGATTTCGCGGGAGGGCACCGGGGAGCTGTTTTTT